The 13 T cell receptor beta chains in this list originate from one sample, sequenced in a study of T-cell memory formation after mild COVID-19. TCRdb reprocessed the 5' RACE reads with MiXCR, giving one entry per CDR3 protein. Among around 200,000 distinct CDR3 sequences, approximately 17% were seen once, and the ten largest hold 3.9%. Sequencing was carried out using PBMCs or a T cell subset sorted from them (not recorded which). The receptors shown here come from a man aged 18 to 29 who had mild COVID-19 (a few samples of this study predate the infection). Cell type and time point are not known.

The chain combines TRBV6-1 with TRBJ2-7; D is possibly TRBD1 or TRBD2 (5 bases each). This CDR3 contains 12 residues. Germline V lookup: CDR1 MNHNS, CDR2 SASEGT. CDR3 protein: CASSERGAQQDV. CDR3 DNA sequence: TGTGCCAGCAGTGAGAGAGGGGCCCAACAAGACGTC.

This rearrangement joins TRBV15 to TRBJ1-5; 7 bases map to TRBD1. This CDR3 region has 15 residues. Losses at the gene ends were 5 bases for V and 0 bases for J; bases not matched to a gene: 4. The germline gives CDR1 LNHNV, CDR2 YYDKDF (reference sequence). CDR3 sequence reads: CATSPRGLSNQPQHF. The DNA of the CDR3 is TGTGCCACCAGCCCGAGGGGGCTTAGCAATCAGCCCCAGCATTTT. Full variable domain (remainder filled in from reference TRBV15 and TRBJ1-5): DAMVIQNPRYQVTQFGKPVTLSCSQTLNHNVMYWYQQKSSQAPKLLFHYYDKDFNNEADTPDNFQSRRPNTSFCFLDIRSPGLGDTAMYLCATSPRGLSNQPQHFGDGTRLSIL.

The genes are TRBV12-3 or TRBV12-4 and TRBJ1-4; D gene unclear. V was pared by 2 bases and J by 8 bases, with 12 bases between. The length of the CDR3 is 14 residues. CDR3 in amino acids: CASSLTGDREKLFF. Here the CDR3 DNA reads TGTGCCAGCAGTTTAACTGGGGATCGGGAAAAACTGTTTTTT.

This clonotype was recorded a few times. V is TRBV6-1 and J is TRBJ2-3, with 8 bases that match TRBD1. Trimming removed 2 bases from V and 2 bases from J; junction bases left unmatched: 6. The CDR3 consists of 16 residues. In germline, CDR1 is MNHNS, CDR2 SASEGT. The CDR3 region is CASSERKDRVTDTQYF. CDR3 DNA sequence: TGTGCCAGCAGTGAAAGGAAGGACAGGGTCACAGATACGCAGTATTTT.

This chain uses TRBV7-2 with TRBJ1-5; D is ambiguous. The CDR3 consists of 14 residues. CDR1 and CDR2 from the germline V gene are SGHTA and FQGNSA. The ends were cut back, 3 bases at V and 4 bases at J, with 10 bases in the middle. Here the CDR3 DNA reads TGTGCCAGCAGCTTCCTTGACACTAATCAGCCCCAGCATTTT. Its translation: CASSFLDTNQPQHF.

This clonotype was seen a few times. The V gene is TRBV15, the J gene TRBJ2-1; a weak D match, TRBD1 (6 bases). This CDR3 has 12 amino acids. CDR1 is LNHNV and CDR2 is YYDKDF in the germline V gene (reference sequence). The V gene lost 4 bases and the J gene lost 12 bases, with 13 bases spanning the gap. In DNA, the CDR3 is TGTGCCACCAGCACCGACAGGTTGGGGCAGTTCTTC. Translated, it gives CATSTDRLGQFF.

V is TRBV7-7 and J is TRBJ2-2; D not certain. V was clipped by 2 bases and J by 5 bases, with 15 bases between them. In germline, CDR1 is SSHAT, CDR2 FNYEAQ (reference sequence). This CDR3 spans 16 amino acids. In DNA form, the CDR3 reads TGTGCCAGCAGCTTAAACGGACCGCCGATGACCGGGGAGCTGTTTTTT. This translates into CASSLNGPPMTGELFF.

Only a few counts were recorded for this clonotype. Mismatch with germline at one junction end may stem from a read error. The V call is TRBV20-1, the J call TRBJ2-5; 8 bases line up with TRBD2. CDR1 DFQATT and CDR2 SNEGSKA come from the germline V gene (reference sequence). This CDR3 region has 16 residues. The CDR3 DNA sequence: TGCAGTACTAGGGGCGGGGGGCCTTCCCCCGCGGAGACCCAGTACTTC. Protein sequence: CSTRGGGPSPAETQYF.

With regard to this clonotype: A much larger clone lies a single base off, so this may be a read error. The rearrangement links TRBV7-2 to TRBJ2-3; 8 positions match TRBD2. The CDR3 sequence is 14 residues long. Germline values: CDR1 SGHTA, CDR2 FQGNSA. The V gene end was trimmed by 1 base and the J gene end by 4 bases; junction bases not matched to a gene: 1. CDR3 loop: CASSLGTSPDTQYF. The CDR3 DNA is TGTGCCAGCAGCTTAGGGACTAGCCCAGATACGCAGTATTTT.

V usage is TRBV4-2 and J usage is TRBJ1-5, with unresolved D. Germline lookup yields CDR1 LGHNA and CDR2 YNFKEQ. V lost 1 base to trimming and J lost 5 bases, with 6 bases between them. CDR3 size: 13 residues. CDR3 coding DNA: TGTGCCAGCAGCCAAGGTACGCATCAGCCCCAGCATTTT. Its protein product is CASSQGTHQPQHF.

There are a few counts of this clonotype. V gene TRBV6-2 or TRBV6-3 combines with J gene TRBJ1-5; perhaps TRBD1 as D (6 bases). The CDR3 is 19 residues long. The V and J ends lost 8 bases and 0 bases respectively, with 26 bases between them. Germline-derived CDR1 and CDR2 are MNHEY and SVGEGT. The CDR3 sequence: CASAFASDRRVGSNQPQHF. CDR3 DNA sequence: TGTGCCAGCGCCTTTGCCTCAGACAGGAGGGTTGGTAGCAATCAGCCCCAGCATTTT.

This clonotype was seen more than once but under ten times. V usage is TRBV5-1 and J usage is TRBJ1-1, with D unclear. V was trimmed by 4 bases and J by 6 bases, leaving 10 bases between them. CDR3 length: 12 amino acids. Germline V lookup: CDR1 SGHRS, CDR2 YFSETQ. CDR3 DNA: TGCGCCAGCAGCCGGGAACACTCTGAAGCTTTCTTT. It specifies CASSREHSEAFF.

The sample holds a few counts of this clonotype. The gene calls are TRBV5-5 and TRBJ2-3; D perhaps matches TRBD2 (6 bases). Trimming cost V 1 base and J 0 bases, with 15 bases left between them. This CDR3 spans 17 amino acids. CDR1 and CDR2 from the germline V gene are SGHKS and YYEKEE (reference sequence). The DNA of the CDR3 is TGTGCCAGCAGCTTGCCGCGGGGTTCACATAGCACAGATACGCAGTATTTT. Its protein is CASSLPRGSHSTDTQYF. The full variable domain, in which reference TRBV5-5 and TRBJ2-3 provide the parts outside the CDR3, is DAGVTQSPTHLIKTRGQQVTLRCSPISGHKSVSWYQQVLGQGPQFIFQYYEKEERGRGNFPDRFSARQFPNYSSELNVNALLLGDSALYLCASSLPRGSHSTDTQYFGPGTRLTVL.